Included here is one T cell receptor (beta chain) sequence, with context. The antigen is not known. Using immunoSEQ multiplex PCR, the repertoire was profiled, and TCRdb retains in-frame clones only, with some absent. The repertoire holds some 2.4 million clones, with 80% to 95% as singletons. The V gene's germline CDR1 is SQVTM and CDR2 ANQGSEA. The CDR3 sequence is 14 residues long. Losses at the gene ends were 2 bases for V and 2 bases for J; bases not matched to a gene: 2. This entry comes from a study of shared clonotypes between healthy human individuals. Whole-study findings and limits: Sampling was confined to blood; repertoires within tissues likely differ.

Input material: naive CD4+ T cells from PBMCs. Indicated subset: CD45RA+ positively selected. The chain couples TRBV29-1 to TRBJ2-3, with 9 bases identical to TRBD1. The TCR was taken from a young man in good health. Some clones in this sample may be carry-over from other donors' samples. The CDR3, as DNA: TGCAGCGTTGAACGGGACAGGGTCACAGATACGCAGTATTTT. It encodes CSVERDRVTDTQYF.